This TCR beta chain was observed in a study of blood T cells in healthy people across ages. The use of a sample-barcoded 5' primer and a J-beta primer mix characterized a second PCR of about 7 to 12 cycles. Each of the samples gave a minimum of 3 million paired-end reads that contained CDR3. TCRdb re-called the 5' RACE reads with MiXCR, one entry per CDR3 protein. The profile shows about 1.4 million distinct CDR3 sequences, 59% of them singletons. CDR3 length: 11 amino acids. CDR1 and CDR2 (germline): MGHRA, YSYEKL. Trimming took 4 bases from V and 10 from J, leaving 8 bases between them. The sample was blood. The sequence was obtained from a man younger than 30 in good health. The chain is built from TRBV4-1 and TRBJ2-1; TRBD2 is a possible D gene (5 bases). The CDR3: CASSRGKEQFF. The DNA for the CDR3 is TGCGCCAGCAGCCGAGGGAAGGAGCAGTTCTTC.